The T cell receptor beta chain described here comes from a study of blood T cell repertoires in COVID-19. The wider study: COVID-19 samples from acute and convalescent phases originated in the United States, Italy and Spain. T cells, B-cell-depleted T cells, or PBMCs supplied cDNA or gDNA.

The CDR3 has 17 residues. V dropped 5 bases and J dropped 0 bases, with 15 bases sitting between them. Germline lookup yields CDR1 SGHDT and CDR2 YYEEEE. Seattle patients were enrolled during active infection and followed longitudinally. Authors' analysis steps: Quantification of nucleated cells was approximated via reference gene primer amplification. The assay was immunoSEQ multiplex PCR, and TCRdb's table has in-frame clones only and misses some. The V and J calls and clone size are taken from that table; D and trimming were inferred from the DNA. This sample has tens of thousands of clones; less than 95% occur once, and the top ten carry 0.52%. This clone was seen a few times.

The receptor's source is a man aged 45 to 65 with COVID-19, enrolled during active disease. The chain joins TRBV5-6 to TRBJ2-6, with a possible D match to TRBD1 (6 bases). Sequencing was carried out using peripheral blood. The chain's CDR3 is CASRSDSGYSGANVLTF. In DNA form, the CDR3 reads TGTGCCAGCAGATCGGACAGCGGTTACTCTGGGGCCAACGTCCTGACTTTC.